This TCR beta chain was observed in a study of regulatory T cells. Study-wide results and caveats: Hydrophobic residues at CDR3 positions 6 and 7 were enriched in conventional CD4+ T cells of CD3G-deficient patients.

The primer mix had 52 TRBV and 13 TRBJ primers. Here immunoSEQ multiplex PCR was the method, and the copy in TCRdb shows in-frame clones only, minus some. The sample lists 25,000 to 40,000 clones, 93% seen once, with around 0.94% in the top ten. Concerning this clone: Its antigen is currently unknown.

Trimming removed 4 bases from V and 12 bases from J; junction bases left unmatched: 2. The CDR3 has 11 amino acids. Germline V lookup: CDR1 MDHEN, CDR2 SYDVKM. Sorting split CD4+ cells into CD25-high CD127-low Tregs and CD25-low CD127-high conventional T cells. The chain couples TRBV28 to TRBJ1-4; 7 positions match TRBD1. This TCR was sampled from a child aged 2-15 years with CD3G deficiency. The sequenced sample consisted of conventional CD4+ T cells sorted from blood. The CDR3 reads CASSSTGELFF. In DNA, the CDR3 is TGTGCCAGCAGTTCTACAGGGGAACTGTTTTTT.